This T cell receptor (beta chain) was profiled in a study of cytomegalovirus exposure and HLA in healthy donors. Study results and caveats: The analysis excluded some indistinguishable V segments, including TRBV6-2 and TRBV6-3. A previous analysis found most TCR beta V segments productive roughly 87% or roughly 30% of the time.

V was clipped by 9 bases and J by 2 bases; unmatched bases: 10. The CDR3 is made up of 16 amino acids. Looked up from germline, CDR1 is SNHLY and CDR2 is FYNNEI. On this clone: No antigen is known for it.

The PCR ran on 60 Vbeta and 13 Jbeta primers. The assay was immunoSEQ multiplex PCR, and TCRdb's table has in-frame clones only and misses some. The table includes about 140,000 clones, 80% detected once. The receptor was derived from a woman in her thirties or forties in good health and CMV-seronegative. The sample comprised PBMCs. This chain connects TRBV2 to TRBJ2-1, with 10 bases that match TRBD2. The CDR3 sequence is CARNVLAGLAYNEQFF. CDR3 nucleotide sequence: TGTGCCAGGAACGTACTAGCGGGGCTAGCCTACAATGAGCAGTTCTTC. Together with reference TRBV2 and TRBJ2-1, the CDR3 gives the full variable domain: EPEVTQTPSHQVTQMGQEVILRCVPISNHLYFYWYRQILGQKVEFLVSFYNNEISEKSEIFDDQFSVERPDGSNFTLKIRSTKLEDSAMYFCARNVLAGLAYNEQFFGPGTRLTVL.